The clone carrying this T cell receptor beta chain was counted at least ten times. Its antigen remains unidentified. Each CDR3 protein gets one entry after TCRdb re-called the 5' RACE reads with MiXCR. The repertoire holds about 48,000 distinct CDR3 sequences, with about 9.4% as singletons. This sample is drawn from a study of neurological immune-mediated disorders. Notes on the study in general: HTLV-1-associated myelopathy led in TCR clonal expansion, while multiple sclerosis ranked lowest, below healthy controls.

The germline V gene has CDR1 MGHDK and CDR2 SYGVNS. CDR3 size: 14 residues. V lost 9 bases, J lost 2 bases, and 7 bases stayed unmatched. The chain is built from TRBV25-1 and TRBJ2-7, with 10 bases that match TRBD1. What was sequenced was PBMCs. This receptor was taken from a woman aged 35 to 49 with HTLV-1-associated myelopathy (HAM/TSP). The CDR3 region has the DNA TGTGCCAGAGGGAGGGACAGGGGTCCCTACGAGCAGTACTTC. It encodes CARGRDRGPYEQYF.